This T cell receptor (beta chain) derives from a study of Tregs in tolerant kidney transplant recipients (dated by TCRdb to the late 2010s). Broadly, across the study: Transplants used related donors with nonmyeloablative bone marrow transplantation; mixed chimerism was transient in the human trials. Before combined kidney and bone marrow transplantation, this study identified donor-specific regulatory T cells using TCRbeta sequencing and then followed those same cells after transplant. Beyond this particular receptor, the publication reports: The study was constrained by small patient numbers, and validation of the findings is required in larger populations and under other immunosuppression protocols. In tolerant patients, donor-specific Tregs expanded more than Tregs overall, which suggests antigen-driven rather than nonspecific expansion. Because the PCR primers were changed over time for some patients, nucleotide-level comparison could not be performed across the samples from those patients. Expanding Tregs with activated donor B cells appeared to identify the most biologically relevant and donor-specific TCRbeta repertoire. Biological reproducibility was not directly assessed, although technical replication error appeared to be minimal.

The CDR3 runs 13 residues from the cysteine to the phenylalanine. Of all the DNA, just the CDR3 is kept, 39 bases in frame from base 1. CDR1 and CDR2, per the germline V gene, are ENHRY and SYGVKD. The junction shows trimming of 9 bases on V and 2 bases on J, plus 13 bases between the germline ends. For this clone: Its binding antigen is unknown. No clone much larger than this one lies a single base away; base qualities are absent.

For TCRbeta CDR3 sequencing, genomic DNA was extracted from sorted cells using the QIAGEN DNeasy Blood and Tissue Kit. Through immunoSEQ, high-throughput TCRbeta CDR3 sequencing was done commercially, including PCR amplification with internal controls and bias correction. The study's own analysis went as follows. Unique productive TCRbeta sequences were defined by CDR3 nucleotide sequence when primers matched and otherwise by CDR3 amino acid sequence together with Vbeta and Jbeta genes. Sorting error was corrected by removing sequences shared between sorted populations at a frequency ratio of 2:1 or less, and the remaining shared sequences were assigned to the higher population. Sequences were defined as donor-reactive when expanded at least 5-fold in CFSE-low cells versus unstimulated cells and present at a frequency of at least 0.01% in CFSE-low cells. Repertoire divergence was quantified by Jensen-Shannon divergence calculated from the top 100 TCRbeta sequences ranked by frequency. When a sample had multiple sequencing runs, each run was corrected for sorting error separately and the runs were then pooled. Imported from immuneACCESS, the table was reduced by TCRdb to in-frame sequences with V and J called. These copies leave out some clones; in studies compared against another copy, an unresolved V gene accounts for under half, and the cause of the remainder is not known. That table gives V, J and clone size, and the DNA gave D and trimming. The sample has some 71,000 clones on record, around 90% of them singletons. The ten largest clones represent approximately 0.39% of the sample.

What this sample's time point label stands for: blood sample drawn before combined kidney and bone marrow transplant. Unstimulated Tregs (CD4+CD25+CD127-), CD4+ non-Tregs (CD4+CD25-), CD4 and CD8 cells were FACS-sorted from thawed PBMCs. The patients were a handful of recipients of combined kidney and bone marrow transplants from the ITN036ST trial, and samples were available only for these trial subjects. Healthy control blood was processed to PBMCs with a Ficoll density gradient and then cryopreserved, whereas patient PBMCs were collected both before and after transplant. The material was CD4+ T cells from blood, obtained before the transplant. This clonotype was sampled from a human donor who received a combined kidney and bone marrow transplant. The receptor chain draws on TRBV10-3 and TRBJ1-2, and perhaps TRBD1 as D gene, on 6 matching bases. CDR3 region: CAMQSGQNYGYTF. The DNA reads TGTGCCATGCAATCGGGACAAAACTATGGCTACACCTTC.